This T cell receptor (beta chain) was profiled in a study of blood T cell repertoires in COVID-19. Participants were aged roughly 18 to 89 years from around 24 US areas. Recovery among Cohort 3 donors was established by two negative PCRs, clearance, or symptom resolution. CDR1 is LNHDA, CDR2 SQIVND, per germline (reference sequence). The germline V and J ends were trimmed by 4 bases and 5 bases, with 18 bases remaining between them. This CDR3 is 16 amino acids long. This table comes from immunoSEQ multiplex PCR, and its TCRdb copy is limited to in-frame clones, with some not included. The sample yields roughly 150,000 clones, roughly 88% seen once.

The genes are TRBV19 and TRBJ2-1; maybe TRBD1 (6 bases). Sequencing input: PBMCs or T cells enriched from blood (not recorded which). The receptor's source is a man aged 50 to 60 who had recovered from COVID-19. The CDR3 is CASSKSGTGGNNEQFF. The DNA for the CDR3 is TGTGCCAGTAGTAAATCGGGCACTGGGGGCAACAATGAGCAGTTCTTC.